This entry is about one T cell receptor beta chain. The sample belongs to a study of identical twins. The germline V and J ends were trimmed by 11 bases and 2 bases, with 19 bases remaining between them. Germline loops: CDR1 ENHRY, CDR2 SYGVKD. The CDR3 sequence is 14 residues long. TCRdb reanalysed the 5' RACE reads using MiXCR and keeps one entry per CDR3 protein. The table shows 430,000 or so distinct CDR3 sequences, with more than 20% occurring only once. These records were also assigned to another study, of T cells expressing NK-cell markers.

J is TRBJ2-7 and V is TRBV10-3; D may be TRBD1 (6 bases). Sequencing was performed on CD4+ T cells sorted from blood. The clonotype originates from a woman between 18 and 29 years old in good health. The CDR3 DNA follows: TGTGCCTCCACAAGGGGGACGGCACCCTACGAGCAGTACTTC. This translates into CASTRGTAPYEQYF.